The T cell receptor beta chain described here comes from a study of CD8+ T cells in alopecia areata. Notes on the study in general: Just one nonresponder means the tie between baseline CD8+ expansion and response stays uncertain. Administration of tofacitinib significantly diminished scalp clonality and expanded CD8+ clones within the top 100.

Documented treatment: oral pan-JAK inhibitor, 5-10 mg twice daily. cDNA reverse transcribed from extracted RNA served as the sequencing template. Generated by immunoSEQ multiplex PCR, the TCRdb table keeps only in-frame clones and is missing some. This table holds over 150,000 clones, about 53% found once. The CDR3 consists of 18 residues. The ends lost 2 bases at V and 0 bases at J; junction bases unmatched: 8. Germline V lookup: CDR1 SGDLS, CDR2 YYNGEE. As for this clone: Its antigen remains unidentified.

This TCR came from a human donor with alopecia areata. The J gene is TRBJ2-3, the V gene TRBV9; 11 bases align to TRBD1. Here the sequenced sample was CD8+ T cells sorted from blood, taken at week 24, from a patient treated with tofacitinib. CDR3 residues: CASSVGTGGLRSTDTQYF. In DNA, the CDR3 is TGTGCCAGCAGCGTGGGGACAGGGGGGCTTCGCAGCACAGATACGCAGTATTTT.